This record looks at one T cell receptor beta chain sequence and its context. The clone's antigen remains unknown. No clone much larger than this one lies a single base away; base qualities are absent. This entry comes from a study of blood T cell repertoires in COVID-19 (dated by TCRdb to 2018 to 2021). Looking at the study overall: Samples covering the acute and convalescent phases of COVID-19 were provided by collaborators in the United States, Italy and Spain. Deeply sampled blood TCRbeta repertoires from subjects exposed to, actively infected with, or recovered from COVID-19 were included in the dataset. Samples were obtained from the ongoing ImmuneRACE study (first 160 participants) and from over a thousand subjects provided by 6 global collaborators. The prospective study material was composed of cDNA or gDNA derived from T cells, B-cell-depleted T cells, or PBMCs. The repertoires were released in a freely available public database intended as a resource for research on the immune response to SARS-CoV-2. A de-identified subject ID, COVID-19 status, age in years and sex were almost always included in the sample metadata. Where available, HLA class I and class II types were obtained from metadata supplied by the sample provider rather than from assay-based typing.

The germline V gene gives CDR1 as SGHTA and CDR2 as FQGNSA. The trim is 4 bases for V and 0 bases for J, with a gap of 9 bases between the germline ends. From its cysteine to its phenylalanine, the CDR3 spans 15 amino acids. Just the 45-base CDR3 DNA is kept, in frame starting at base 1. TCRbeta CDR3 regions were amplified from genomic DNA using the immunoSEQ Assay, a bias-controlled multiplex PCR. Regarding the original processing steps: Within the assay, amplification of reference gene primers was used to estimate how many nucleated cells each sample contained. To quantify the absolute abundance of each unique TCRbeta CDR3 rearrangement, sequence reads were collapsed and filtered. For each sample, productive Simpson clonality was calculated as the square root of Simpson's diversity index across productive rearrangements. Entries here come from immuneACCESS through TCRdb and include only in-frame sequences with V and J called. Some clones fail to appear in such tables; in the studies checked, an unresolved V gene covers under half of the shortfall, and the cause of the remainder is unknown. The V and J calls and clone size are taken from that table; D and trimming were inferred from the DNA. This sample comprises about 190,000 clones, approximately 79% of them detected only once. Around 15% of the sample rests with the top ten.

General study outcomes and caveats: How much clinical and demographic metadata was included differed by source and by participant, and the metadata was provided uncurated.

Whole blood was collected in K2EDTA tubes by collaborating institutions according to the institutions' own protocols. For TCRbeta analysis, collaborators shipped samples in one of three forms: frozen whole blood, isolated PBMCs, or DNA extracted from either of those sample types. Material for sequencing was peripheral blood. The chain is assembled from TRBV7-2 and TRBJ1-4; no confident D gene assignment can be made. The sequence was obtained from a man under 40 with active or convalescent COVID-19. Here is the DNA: TGTGCCAGCAGCTCAAGAGTTGCAACTAATGAAAAACTGTTTTTT. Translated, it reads CASSSRVATNEKLFF.